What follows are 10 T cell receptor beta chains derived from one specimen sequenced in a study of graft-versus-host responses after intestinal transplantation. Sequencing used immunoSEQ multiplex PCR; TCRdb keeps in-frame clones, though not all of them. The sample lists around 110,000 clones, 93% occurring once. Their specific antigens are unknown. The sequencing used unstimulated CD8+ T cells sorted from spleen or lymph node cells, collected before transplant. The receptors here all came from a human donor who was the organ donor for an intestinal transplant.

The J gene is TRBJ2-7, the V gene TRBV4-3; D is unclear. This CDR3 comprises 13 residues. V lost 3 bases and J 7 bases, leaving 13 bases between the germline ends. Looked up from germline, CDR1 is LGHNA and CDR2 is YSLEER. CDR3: CASSQWRMGEQYF. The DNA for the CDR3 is TGCGCCAGCAGCCAGTGGCGTATGGGGGAGCAGTACTTC.

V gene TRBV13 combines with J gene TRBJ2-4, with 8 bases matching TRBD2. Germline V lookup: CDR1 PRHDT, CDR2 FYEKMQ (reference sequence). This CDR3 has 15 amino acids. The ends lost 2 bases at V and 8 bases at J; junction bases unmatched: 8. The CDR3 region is CASSLLAGLGDIQYF. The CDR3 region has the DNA TGTGCCAGCAGCTTATTAGCGGGACTAGGGGACATTCAGTACTTC.

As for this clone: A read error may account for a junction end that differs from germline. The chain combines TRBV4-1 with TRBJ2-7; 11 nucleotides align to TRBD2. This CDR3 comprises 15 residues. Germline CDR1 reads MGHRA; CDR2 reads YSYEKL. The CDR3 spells CASSQETSGNYEQYF. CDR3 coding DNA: TGTGCCAGCAGCCAAGAGACTAGCGGGAACTACGAGCAGTACTTC.

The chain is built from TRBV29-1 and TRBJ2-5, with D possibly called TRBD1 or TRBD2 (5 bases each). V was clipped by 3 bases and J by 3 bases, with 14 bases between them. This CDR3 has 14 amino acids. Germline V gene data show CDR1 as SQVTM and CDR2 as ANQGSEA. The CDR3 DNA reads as TGCAGCGTTGACCGGGACGCGGATGAAGAGACCCAGTACTTC. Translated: CSVDRDADEETQYF. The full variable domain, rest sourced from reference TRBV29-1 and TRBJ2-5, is SAVISQKPSRDICQRGTSLTIQCQVDSQVTMMFWYRQQPGQSLTLIATANQGSEATYESGFVIDKFPISRPNLTFSTLTVSNMSPEDSSIYLCSVDRDADEETQYFGPGTRLLVL.

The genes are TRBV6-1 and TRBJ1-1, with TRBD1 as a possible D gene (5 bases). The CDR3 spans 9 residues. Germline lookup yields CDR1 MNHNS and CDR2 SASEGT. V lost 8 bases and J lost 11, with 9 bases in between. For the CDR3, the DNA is TGTGCCAGCGGGACGGCTGCTTTCTTT. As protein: CASGTAAFF.

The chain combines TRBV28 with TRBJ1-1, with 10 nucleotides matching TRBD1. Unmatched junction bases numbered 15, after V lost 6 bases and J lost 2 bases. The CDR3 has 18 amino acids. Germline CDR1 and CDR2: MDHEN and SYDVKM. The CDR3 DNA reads TGTGCCAGCAGCTCCGCTCACCGGGACAGGGGCGTTAACACTGAAGCTTTCTTT. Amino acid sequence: CASSSAHRDRGVNTEAFF. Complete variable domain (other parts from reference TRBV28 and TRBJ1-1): DVKVTQSSRYLVKRTGEKVFLECVQDMDHENMFWYRQDPGLGLRLIYFSYDVKMKEKGDIPEGYSVSREKKERFSLILESASTNQTSMYLCASSSAHRDRGVNTEAFFGQGTRLTVV.

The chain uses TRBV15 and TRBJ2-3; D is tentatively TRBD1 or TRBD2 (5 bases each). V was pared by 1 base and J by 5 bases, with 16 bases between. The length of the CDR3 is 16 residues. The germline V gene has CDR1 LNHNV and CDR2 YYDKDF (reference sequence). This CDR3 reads CATSRVRDPPGDTQYF. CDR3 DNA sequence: TGTGCCACCAGCAGAGTTAGGGACCCCCCGGGAGATACGCAGTATTTT.

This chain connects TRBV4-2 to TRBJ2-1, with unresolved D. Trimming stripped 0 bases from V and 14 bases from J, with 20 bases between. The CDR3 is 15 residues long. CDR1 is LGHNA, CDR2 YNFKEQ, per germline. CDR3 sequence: CASSQDFGLAVEEFF. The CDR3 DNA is TGTGCCAGCAGCCAAGATTTCGGTCTTGCAGTGGAAGAGTTCTTC.

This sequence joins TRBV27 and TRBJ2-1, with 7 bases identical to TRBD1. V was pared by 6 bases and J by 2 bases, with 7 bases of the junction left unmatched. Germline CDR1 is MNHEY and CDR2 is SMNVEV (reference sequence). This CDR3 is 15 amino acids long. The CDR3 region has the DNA TGTGCCAGCAGGGGCCTTGGGACAGCCTACAATGAGCAGTTCTTC. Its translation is CASRGLGTAYNEQFF.

The CDR3 here is CASSQDGESSYEQYF. CDR3 bases: TGCGCCAGCAGCCAAGATGGCGAAAGCTCCTACGAGCAGTACTTC. The chain joins TRBV4-1 to TRBJ2-7; D call uncertain. The CDR3 has 15 residues. The germline CDR1 and CDR2 sequences are MGHRA and YSYEKL. V was cut by 0 bases and J by 0 bases, with 9 bases left in between.